This T cell receptor (beta chain) was captured in a study of cytomegalovirus exposure and HLA in healthy donors. Across the study: Unique TCRs numbering roughly 80 million, obtained from HLA-typed donors, made up an early data release.

In the PCR, 60 Vbeta and 13 Jbeta primers were used. Profiled with immunoSEQ multiplex PCR; TCRdb holds only in-frame clones, not every one. The table has 140,000 to 150,000 clones, almost 85% seen once. Germline CDR1 and CDR2: SGHVS and FNYEAQ. V gave up 1 base and J gave up 4 bases, with 10 bases separating them. The CDR3 is 14 amino acids. Notes on the study in general: Clonal expansion, a later analysis showed, was greater in HLA-associated TCR beta chains than in equally common others.

Turning to this clone: Its antigen is as yet unknown. This sample also contains other DNA sequences that code for the same CDR3.

The chain is built from TRBV7-6 and TRBJ1-1; a possible D gene is TRBD1 (5 bases). This sequence was found in a woman aged 60-75 years in good health and CMV-seropositive. Input material: PBMCs. In nucleotides, the CDR3 is TGTGCCAGCAGCTTAGATAGGGGAGGCACTGAAGCTTTCTTT. Its translation: CASSLDRGGTEAFF.